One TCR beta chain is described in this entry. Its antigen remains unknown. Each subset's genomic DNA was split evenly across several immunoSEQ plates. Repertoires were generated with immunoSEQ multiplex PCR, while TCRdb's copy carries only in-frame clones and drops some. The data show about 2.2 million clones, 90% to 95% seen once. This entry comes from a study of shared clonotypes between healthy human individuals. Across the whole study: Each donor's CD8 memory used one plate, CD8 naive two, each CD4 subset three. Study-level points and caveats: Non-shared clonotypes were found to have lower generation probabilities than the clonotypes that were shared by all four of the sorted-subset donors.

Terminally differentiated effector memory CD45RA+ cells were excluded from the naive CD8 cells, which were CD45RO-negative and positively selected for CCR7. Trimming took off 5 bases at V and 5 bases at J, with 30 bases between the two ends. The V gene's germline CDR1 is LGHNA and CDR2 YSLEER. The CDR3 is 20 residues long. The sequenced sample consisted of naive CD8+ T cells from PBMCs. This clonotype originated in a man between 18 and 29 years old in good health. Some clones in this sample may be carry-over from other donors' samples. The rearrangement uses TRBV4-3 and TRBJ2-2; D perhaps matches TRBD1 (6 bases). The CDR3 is CASSLPHTRVGAVRTGELFF. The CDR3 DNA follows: TGCGCCAGCAGCTTACCGCACACTAGAGTGGGGGCCGTCCGAACCGGGGAGCTGTTTTTT.